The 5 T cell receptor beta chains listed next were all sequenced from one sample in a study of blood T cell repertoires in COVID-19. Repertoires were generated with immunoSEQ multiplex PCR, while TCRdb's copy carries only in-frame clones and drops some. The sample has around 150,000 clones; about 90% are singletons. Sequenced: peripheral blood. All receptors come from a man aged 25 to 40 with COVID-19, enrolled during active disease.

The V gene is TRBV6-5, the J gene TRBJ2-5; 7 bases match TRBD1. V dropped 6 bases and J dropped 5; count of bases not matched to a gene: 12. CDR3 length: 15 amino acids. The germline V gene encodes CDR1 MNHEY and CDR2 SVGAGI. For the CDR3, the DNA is TGTGCCAGCAGCTTGACGACAGGGCAATGGGAGACCCAGTACTTC. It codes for CASSLTTGQWETQYF.

The CDR3, as DNA: TGTGCCAGCAGCTTCCCTTATCCCGAGACCCAGTACTTC. This sequence encodes CASSFPYPETQYF. The genes are TRBV11-2 and TRBJ2-5; unclear D gene. The CDR3 sequence is 13 residues long. The V gene lost 3 bases and the J gene lost 5 bases, with 10 bases spanning the gap. CDR1 is SGHAT, CDR2 FQNNGV, per germline.

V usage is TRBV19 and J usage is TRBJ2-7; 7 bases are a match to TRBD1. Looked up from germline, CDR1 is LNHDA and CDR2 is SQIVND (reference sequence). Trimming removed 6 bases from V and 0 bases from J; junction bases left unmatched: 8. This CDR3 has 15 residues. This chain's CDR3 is CASRTQTGSSYEQYF. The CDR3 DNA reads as TGTGCCAGTAGGACCCAGACAGGGTCCTCCTACGAGCAGTACTTC.

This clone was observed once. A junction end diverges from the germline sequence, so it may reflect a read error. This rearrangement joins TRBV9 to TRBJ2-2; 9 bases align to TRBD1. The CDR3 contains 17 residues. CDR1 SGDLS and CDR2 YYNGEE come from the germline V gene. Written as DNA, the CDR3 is TGTGCCAGCAGCCCAACACAGGGGGCAAGGAACGCCGGGGAGCTGTTTTTT. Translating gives CASSPTQGARNAGELFF.

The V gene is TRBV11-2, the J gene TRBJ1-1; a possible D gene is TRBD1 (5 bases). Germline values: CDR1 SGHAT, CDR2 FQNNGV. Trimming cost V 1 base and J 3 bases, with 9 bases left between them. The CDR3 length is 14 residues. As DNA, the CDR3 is TGTGCCAGCAGCTTAGTCGGGGGGGACACTGAAGCTTTCTTT. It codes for CASSLVGGDTEAFF.